Given below is one T cell receptor (beta chain) in context. The treatment denotes: some 19 received Ad26.COV2.S at low or high dose, single or two shots; 5 received placebo; per-sample allocation not given. Each sample was drawn 63 days after the first injection (of vaccine or placebo). Trimming left V 0 bases short and J 6 bases short, with 9 bases between. This CDR3 comprises 14 residues. CDR1 GTSNPN and CDR2 SVGIG come from the germline V gene (reference sequence). The data are from a study of Ad26.COV2.S vaccination and SARS-CoV-2 variants. TCRdb keeps only in-frame clones here, not all; method: immunoSEQ multiplex PCR. The sample lists 410,000 or so clones, roughly 90% occurring once.

V and J are TRBV30 and TRBJ1-6, with unresolved D. This sample comprised peripheral blood, obtained in a trial of Ad26.COV2.S vaccine versus placebo. The source of this sequence is a person aged 18 to 65 who received the Ad26.COV2.S COVID-19 vaccine or a placebo. CDR3 nucleotide sequence: TGTGCCTGGAGTGTACTAATTACTAATTCACCCCTCCACTTT. Translation: CAWSVLITNSPLHF.